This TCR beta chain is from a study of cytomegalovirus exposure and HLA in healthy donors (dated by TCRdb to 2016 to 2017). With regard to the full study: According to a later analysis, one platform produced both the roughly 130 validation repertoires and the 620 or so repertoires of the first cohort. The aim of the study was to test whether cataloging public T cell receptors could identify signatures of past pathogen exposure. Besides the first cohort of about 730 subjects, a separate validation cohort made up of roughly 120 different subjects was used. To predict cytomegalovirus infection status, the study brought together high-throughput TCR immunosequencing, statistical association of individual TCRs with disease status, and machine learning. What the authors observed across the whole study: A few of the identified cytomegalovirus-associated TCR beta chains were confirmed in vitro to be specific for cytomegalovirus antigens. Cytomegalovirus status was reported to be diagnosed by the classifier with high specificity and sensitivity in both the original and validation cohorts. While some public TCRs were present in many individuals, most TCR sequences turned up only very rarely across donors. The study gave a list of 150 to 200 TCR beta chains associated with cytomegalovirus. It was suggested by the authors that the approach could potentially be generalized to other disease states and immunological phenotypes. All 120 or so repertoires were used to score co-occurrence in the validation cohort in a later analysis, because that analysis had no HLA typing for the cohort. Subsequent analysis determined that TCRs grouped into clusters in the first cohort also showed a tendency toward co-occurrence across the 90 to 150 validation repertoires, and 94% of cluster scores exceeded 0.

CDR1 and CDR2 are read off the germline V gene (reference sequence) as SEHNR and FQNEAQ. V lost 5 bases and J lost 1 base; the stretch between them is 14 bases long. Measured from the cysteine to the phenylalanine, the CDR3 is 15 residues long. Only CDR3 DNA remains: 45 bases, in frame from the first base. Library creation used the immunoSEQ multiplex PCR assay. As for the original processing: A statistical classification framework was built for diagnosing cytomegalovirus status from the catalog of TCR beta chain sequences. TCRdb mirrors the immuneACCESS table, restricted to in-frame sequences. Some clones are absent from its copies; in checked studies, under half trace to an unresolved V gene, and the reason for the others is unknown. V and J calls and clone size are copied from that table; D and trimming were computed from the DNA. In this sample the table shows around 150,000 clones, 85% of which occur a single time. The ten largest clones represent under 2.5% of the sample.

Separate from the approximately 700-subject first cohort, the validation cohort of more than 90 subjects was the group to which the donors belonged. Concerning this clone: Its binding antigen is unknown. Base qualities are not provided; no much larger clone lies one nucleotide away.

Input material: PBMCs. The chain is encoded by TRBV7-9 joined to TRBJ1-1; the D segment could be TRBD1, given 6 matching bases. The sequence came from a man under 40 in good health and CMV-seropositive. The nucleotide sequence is TGTGCCAGCAGCGAGAAGAGGGGGAAGAACACTGAAGCTTTCTTT. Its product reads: CASSEKRGKNTEAFF.